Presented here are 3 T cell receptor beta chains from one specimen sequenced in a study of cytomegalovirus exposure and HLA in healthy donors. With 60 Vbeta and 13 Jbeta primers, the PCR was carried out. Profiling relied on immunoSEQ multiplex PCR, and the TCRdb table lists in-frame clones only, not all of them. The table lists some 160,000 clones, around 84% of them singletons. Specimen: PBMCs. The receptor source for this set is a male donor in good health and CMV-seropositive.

The CDR3: CASSSSSGNTIYF. The CDR3, as DNA: TGTGCCAGCAGCTCCTCGTCTGGAAACACCATATATTTT. The chain has TRBV11-3 and TRBJ1-3; D unresolved. CDR3 size: 13 residues. Trimming pared 4 bases from V and 1 base from J, leaving 5 bases between. The germline V gene encodes CDR1 SGHNT and CDR2 YENEEA.

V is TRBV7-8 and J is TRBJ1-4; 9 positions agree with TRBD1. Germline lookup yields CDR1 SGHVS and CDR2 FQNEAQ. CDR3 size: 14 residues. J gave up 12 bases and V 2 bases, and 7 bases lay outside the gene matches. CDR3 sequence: CASSLSGTGKELFF. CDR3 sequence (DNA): TGTGCCAGCAGCTTATCCGGGACAGGGAAGGAACTGTTTTTT.

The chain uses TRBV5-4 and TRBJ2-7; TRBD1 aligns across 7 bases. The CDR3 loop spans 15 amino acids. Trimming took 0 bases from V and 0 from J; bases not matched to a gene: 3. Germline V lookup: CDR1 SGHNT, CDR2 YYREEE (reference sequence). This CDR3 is CASSLEGAASYEQYF. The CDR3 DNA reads TGTGCCAGCAGCTTGGAGGGGGCCGCCTCCTACGAGCAGTACTTC.